One and the same sample provided the 16 T cell receptor beta chains below, sequenced in a study of OX40 agonist ivuxolimab in advanced cancers. Clones were sequenced by immunoSEQ multiplex PCR, and TCRdb holds only the in-frame ones, with some missing. The data hold 70,000 or so clones, with about 92% observed a single time. The sample in question was CD4+ or CD8+ T cells sorted from blood, obtained in a trial of the OX40 agonist ivuxolimab. These receptor sequences come from an adult with an advanced solid tumor such as melanoma, head and neck, liver or kidney cancer.

The chain couples TRBV12-5 to TRBJ2-1, with D tentatively TRBD2 (5 bases). This CDR3 region has 14 residues. The germline gives CDR1 LGHNT, CDR2 FRNRAP. Trimming cost V 6 bases and J 3 bases, with 12 bases left between them. This CDR3 reads CASGKDWRYNEQFF. The CDR3 region has the DNA TGTGCTAGTGGGAAGGACTGGCGCTACAATGAGCAGTTCTTC.

V gene TRBV5-4 combines with J gene TRBJ2-3, with D unclear. Germline V gives CDR1 SGHNT, CDR2 YYREEE (reference sequence). The CDR3 consists of 15 residues. V was pared by 0 bases and J by 2 bases, with 10 bases between. CDR3 sequence (DNA): TGTGCCAGCAGCTTGGGACTCTCGAACACAGATACGCAGTATTTT. This translates into CASSLGLSNTDTQYF.

The V gene is TRBV4-1, the J gene TRBJ1-5, with D maybe TRBD1 (5 bases). The germline V and J ends were trimmed by 4 bases and 3 bases, with 13 bases remaining between them. Germline CDR1 is MGHRA and CDR2 is YSYEKL. The length of the CDR3 is 15 residues. The CDR3, as DNA: TGCGCCAGCAGCCTACAAGGGGCTACCAATCAGCCCCAGCATTTT. Its protein product is CASSLQGATNQPQHF.

The V gene is TRBV11-2, the J gene TRBJ2-7; 7 bases align to TRBD2. The CDR3 runs 15 residues. With V trimmed by 2 bases and J by 0 bases, 4 bases remained unmatched. Germline lookup yields CDR1 SGHAT and CDR2 FQNNGV. Written as DNA, the CDR3 is TGTGCCAGCAGCTTAAGCGGGGTCAGCTCCTACGAGCAGTACTTC. Translating gives CASSLSGVSSYEQYF.

V is TRBV7-9 and J is TRBJ2-2; 7 nucleotides align to TRBD1. The CDR3 consists of 15 residues. The V gene end was trimmed by 2 bases and the J gene end by 6 bases; junction bases not matched to a gene: 6. Germline V lookup: CDR1 SEHNR, CDR2 FQNEAQ (reference sequence). Here the CDR3 DNA reads TGTGCCAGCAGCTTACTACCGACAGGGTCCGGGGAGCTGTTTTTT. This codes for CASSLLPTGSGELFF.

The chain uses TRBV7-6 and TRBJ2-1; the D gene is possibly TRBD2 (5 bases). CDR1 and CDR2 from the germline V gene are SGHVS and FNYEAQ. CDR3 size: 19 residues. With 1 base removed from V and 0 bases from J, the gap between germline ends came to 19 bases. CDR3 loop: CASSLVPSGSEGSYNEQFF. The CDR3 DNA reads TGTGCCAGCAGCTTAGTCCCTTCTGGGAGCGAAGGCTCCTACAATGAGCAGTTCTTC.

The rearrangement joins TRBV7-8 to TRBJ2-7; D unclear. Trimming left V 5 bases short and J 0 bases short, with 8 bases between. CDR3 size: 13 residues. The germline V gene has CDR1 SGHVS and CDR2 FQNEAQ. CDR3 in amino acids: CASSRAGSYEQYF. In DNA form, the CDR3 reads TGTGCCAGCAGCCGGGCCGGCTCCTACGAGCAGTACTTC.

CDR3: CASSNSDRKNMDEQEQFF. The DNA for the CDR3 is TGTGCCAGCAGCAACTCGGACAGGAAGAATATGGATGAGCAGGAGCAGTTCTTC. The chain employs TRBV9 and TRBJ2-1, with TRBD1 identical over 7 bases. The J segment lost 10 bases and the V segment lost 4 bases, leaving 23 bases of the junction unmatched. The CDR3 contains 18 residues. Per the germline V gene, CDR1 is SGDLS and CDR2 is YYNGEE. Full variable domain (outside the CDR3, taken from reference TRBV9 and TRBJ2-1): DSGVTQTPKHLITATGQRVTLRCSPRSGDLSVYWYQQSLDQGLQFLIQYYNGEERAKGNILERFSAQQFPDLHSELNLSSLELGDSALYFCASSNSDRKNMDEQEQFFGPGTRLTVL.

The chain carries TRBV7-8 and TRBJ1-1; TRBD1 agrees at 9 bases. There are 15 residues in the CDR3. The V segment lost 5 bases and the J segment 0 bases; nucleotides outside the gene matches: 4. The germline V gene has CDR1 SGHVS and CDR2 FQNEAQ. The CDR3 sequence: CASSTRQGVNTEAFF. CDR3 DNA sequence: TGTGCCAGCAGCACCCGACAGGGGGTGAACACTGAAGCTTTCTTT.

The chain has TRBV11-3 and TRBJ1-4; D not resolved. This CDR3 contains 14 residues. Germline CDR1 is SGHNT and CDR2 is YENEEA. The V end was cut by 5 bases, the J end by 8 bases, with 15 bases between. CDR3 sequence (DNA): TGTGCCAGCAGCCTGCGGACGGAATGCGAAAAACTGTTTTTT. It specifies CASSLRTECEKLFF.

The chain couples TRBV11-2 to TRBJ2-5; 9 positions agree with TRBD2. Losses at the gene ends were 1 base for V and 13 bases for J; bases not matched to a gene: 7. This CDR3 has 13 amino acids. Per the germline V gene, CDR1 is SGHAT and CDR2 is FQNNGV. CDR3 region: CASSLGGLAGLYF. CDR3 DNA: TGTGCCAGCAGCTTAGGGGGGCTAGCGGGGTTGTACTTC. Full variable domain (outside the CDR3, taken from reference TRBV11-2 and TRBJ2-5): EAGVAQSPRYKIIEKRQSVAFWCNPISGHATLYWYQQILGQGPKLLIQFQNNGVVDDSQLPKDRFSAERLKGVDSTLKIQPAKLEDSAVYLCASSLGGLAGLYFGPGTRLLVL.

V and J are TRBV2 and TRBJ1-1; D unclear. Per the germline V gene, CDR1 is SNHLY and CDR2 is FYNNEI. The CDR3 extends over 15 amino acids. V gave up 0 bases and J gave up 7 bases, with 15 bases separating them. CDR3 DNA: TGTGCCAGCAGTGAAGCATCCGGAAGCGCGGTTGAAGCTTTCTTT. Its translation: CASSEASGSAVEAFF.

This rearrangement joins TRBV7-8 to TRBJ2-2; 8 bases agree with TRBD1. This CDR3 spans 17 amino acids. V trimming: 1 base; J trimming: 3 bases; junction bases outside the gene matches: 7. Germline values: CDR1 SGHVS, CDR2 FQNEAQ. Here the CDR3 reads CASSLGAGTGYTGELFF. For the CDR3, the DNA is TGTGCCAGCAGCTTAGGGGCCGGGACAGGCTACACCGGGGAGCTGTTTTTT.

This chain connects TRBV9 to TRBJ2-3; 9 nucleotides agree with TRBD2. The CDR3 loop spans 15 amino acids. Germline V gene sequence: CDR1 SGDLS, CDR2 YYNGEE. V was clipped by 3 bases and J by 4 bases; unmatched bases: 6. The CDR3 here is CASSAGGLAADTQYF. As DNA, the CDR3 is TGTGCCAGCAGCGCGGGGGGACTAGCAGCAGATACGCAGTATTTT.

The rearrangement joins TRBV6-1 to TRBJ1-2; the D gene is possibly TRBD1 (5 bases). CDR1 MNHNS and CDR2 SASEGT come from the germline V gene. This CDR3 spans 14 amino acids. V lost 6 bases, J lost 4 bases, and 15 bases lay in between. The CDR3 DNA follows: TGTGCCAGCAGCTACGGGGGGGAACTCTATGGCTACACCTTC. This codes for CASSYGGELYGYTF.

The J gene is TRBJ1-2, the V gene TRBV7-3; D is perhaps TRBD1 (5 bases). The germline V gene has CDR1 SGHTA and CDR2 FQGTGA. Trimming cost V 6 bases and J 8 bases, with 16 bases left between them. The CDR3 is made up of 13 amino acids. In DNA, the CDR3 is TGTGCCAGCAGTTACCACCAGGGATACGGCTACACCTTC. Its protein is CASSYHQGYGYTF.